This T cell receptor beta chain was recovered during a study of T cells in Graves' hyperthyroidism and ophthalmopathy. V lost 4 bases and J 3 bases, leaving 15 bases between the germline ends. The CDR3 covers 14 residues. Germline CDR1 reads SQVTM; CDR2 reads ANQGSEA. The study, taken as a whole, reports: Patients with ophthalmopathy were separated from those with stable hyperthyroidism by a 13 V-J model.

TCR beta CDR3 regions were amplified from RNA transcripts. A first-round RT-PCR of the TCR CDR3 used the HTBI primer set. TCRdb reprocessed the multiplex PCR reads via MiXCR and lists one record per CDR3 protein. This sample carries 640,000 or so distinct CDR3 sequences, approximately 15% of them seen once, and the ten largest clones take roughly 7%. PBMCs were derived from about 9.1 ml fresh peripheral blood. In this sample, this clonotype turned up a few times. Its antigen is unidentified. Sequences were obtained from blood. This chain connects TRBV29-1 to TRBJ1-2, with D unclear. The source of this sequence is a woman under 30 with Graves' ophthalmopathy. The DNA of the CDR3 is TGCAGCGTTGGGATCTTGGCAATGGACTATGGCTACACCTTC. It encodes CSVGILAMDYGYTF.